These T cell receptor beta chains were read from a single sample in a study of cytomegalovirus exposure and HLA in healthy donors. Sequencing was performed with immunoSEQ multiplex PCR; in TCRdb, only in-frame clones are kept and a portion is missing. The sample lists about 170,000 clones; 85% were seen once. The source material was PBMCs. The receptors were sampled from a man in his thirties or forties in good health and CMV-seropositive. Each CDR3 is given with its conserved first and last residue.

V: TRBV11-3
J: TRBJ2-1
length: 14
CDR3: CASSRSGRGLEQFF

V: TRBV11-3
J: TRBJ1-1
length: 13
CDR3: CASTPGVNTEAFF

V: TRBV7-8
J: TRBJ1-5
length: 17
CDR3: CASSLGLVGGTGQPQHF

V: TRBV11-2
J: TRBJ2-1
length: 15
CDR3: CASSPLRGIRVEQFF

V: TRBV6-6
J: TRBJ1-2
length: 14
CDR3: CASSYAGTGYGYTF

V: TRBV4-3
J: TRBJ2-3
length: 14
CDR3: CASSRLAYTDTQYF

V: TRBV18
J: TRBJ2-7
length: 14
CDR3: CASSPPGFSYEQYF

V: TRBV28
J: TRBJ1-4
length: 17
CDR3: CASSLGQGKRTNEKLFF

V: TRBV2
J: TRBJ2-7
length: 14
CDR3: CASSPGTSGYEQYF

V: TRBV7-9
J: TRBJ1-2
length: 14
CDR3: CSSSLSSGGGGYTF

V: TRBV19
J: TRBJ2-1
length: 16
CDR3: CASSARTSGSWYEQFF

V: TRBV30
J: TRBJ2-5
length: 14
CDR3: CAWSVGAGRETQYF

V: TRBV9
J: TRBJ1-1
length: 14
CDR3: CASSVTGANTEAFF

V: TRBV6-5
J: TRBJ2-3
length: 15
CDR3: CASSYSGTSSDTQYF

V: TRBV19
J: TRBJ2-3
length: 16
CDR3: CASSLRGTGKGDTQYF

V: TRBV14
J: TRBJ1-1
length: 15
CDR3: CASSQALQVTTEAFF

V: TRBV30
J: TRBJ1-2
length: 13
CDR3: CAWSVYEDYGYTF

V: TRBV27
J: TRBJ1-2
length: 15
CDR3: CASSYRTGKGYGYTF

V: TRBV5-4
J: TRBJ2-3
length: 16
CDR3: CASSPLGGAGTDTQYF

V: TRBV7-2
J: TRBJ1-3
length: 17
CDR3: CASSFPGQGSSGNTIYF

V: TRBV11-2
J: TRBJ2-2
length: 15
CDR3: CASSLRVVNAGELFF

V: TRBV6-5
J: TRBJ1-1
length: 13
CDR3: CASSVSLNTEAFF

V: TRBV7-6
J: TRBJ2-1
length: 15
CDR3: CASSSFSGPYNEQFF

V: TRBV7-9
J: TRBJ1-2
length: 15
CDR3: CSSSRTGTGVYGYTF

V: TRBV6-5
J: TRBJ1-1
length: 13
CDR3: CASSYEGETEAFF

V: TRBV19
J: TRBJ2-2
length: 15
CDR3: CASSMGGRGTGELFF

V: TRBV19
J: TRBJ1-1
length: 14
CDR3: CASSPTGDRTEAFF

V: TRBV6-5
J: TRBJ1-5
length: 15
CDR3: CASSPHVTGSQPQHF

V: TRBV29-1
J: TRBJ2-5
length: 13
CDR3: CSVDWGLPETQYF

V: TRBV7-2
J: TRBJ1-2
length: 15
CDR3: CASSRPPGVNYGYTF

V: TRBV13
J: TRBJ2-7
length: 16
CDR3: CASSLQRGQSSYEQYF

V: TRBV7-8
J: TRBJ2-5
length: 18
CDR3: CASSLGPPSGTGKETQYF

V: TRBV5-1
J: TRBJ1-1
length: 14
CDR3: CASSSDSLNTEAFF

V: TRBV9
J: TRBJ2-1
length: 18
CDR3: CASSVSPMEGTGDNEQFF

V: TRBV12-5
J: TRBJ2-3
length: 18
CDR3: CASGGQFLSPAGTDTQYF

V: TRBV2
J: TRBJ2-5
length: 16
CDR3: CASRPGTGLVRVTQYF

V: TRBV9
J: TRBJ2-1
length: 17
CDR3: CASSVEGSVVSYNEQFF

V: TRBV29-1
J: TRBJ1-2
length: 12
CDR3: CSVPGQGGGYTF

V: TRBV2
J: TRBJ2-5
length: 14
CDR3: CASSVSTSGETQYF

V: TRBV6-5
J: TRBJ1-1
length: 16
CDR3: CASSYVRQGGNTEAFF

V: TRBV6-5
J: TRBJ1-1
length: 14
CDR3: CASSRGQGNTEAFF

V: TRBV2
J: TRBJ1-1
length: 15
CDR3: CASSVQDGLDTEAFF

V: TRBV6-6
J: TRBJ2-7
length: 16
CDR3: CASSYSRLRASDEQYF

V: TRBV2
J: TRBJ2-6
length: 16
CDR3: CASSEAPVSGANVLTF

V: TRBV5-1
J: TRBJ1-1
length: 17
CDR3: CASSLGGTGVGNTEAFF